This T cell receptor (beta chain) was sequenced during a study of cytomegalovirus exposure and HLA in healthy donors. Study findings and constraints: In vitro experiments confirmed that three CMV-associated chains were specific for CMV antigens. Many donors shared some public TCRs, even though most TCR sequences were rare.

A multiplex PCR was run with 60 Vbeta primers and 13 Jbeta primers. The method was immunoSEQ multiplex PCR; TCRdb's version includes in-frame clones alone and lacks a portion of them. The data hold some 150,000 clones, with approximately 78% observed a single time. Germline CDR1 is SGHKS and CDR2 is YYEKEE (reference sequence). The CDR3 covers 14 residues. Trimming left V 0 bases short and J 7 bases short, with 11 bases between. Comments on this clone: Its antigen is undetermined.

The receptor was derived from a woman in her forties or fifties in good health and CMV-seropositive. Sequencing was done on a sample of PBMCs. The chain is built from TRBV5-5 and TRBJ1-5, with D hard to call. The CDR3 DNA follows: TGTGCCAGCAGCTTGGCCGAAGTGCAGCAGCCCCAGCATTTT. The encoded protein is CASSLAEVQQPQHF.